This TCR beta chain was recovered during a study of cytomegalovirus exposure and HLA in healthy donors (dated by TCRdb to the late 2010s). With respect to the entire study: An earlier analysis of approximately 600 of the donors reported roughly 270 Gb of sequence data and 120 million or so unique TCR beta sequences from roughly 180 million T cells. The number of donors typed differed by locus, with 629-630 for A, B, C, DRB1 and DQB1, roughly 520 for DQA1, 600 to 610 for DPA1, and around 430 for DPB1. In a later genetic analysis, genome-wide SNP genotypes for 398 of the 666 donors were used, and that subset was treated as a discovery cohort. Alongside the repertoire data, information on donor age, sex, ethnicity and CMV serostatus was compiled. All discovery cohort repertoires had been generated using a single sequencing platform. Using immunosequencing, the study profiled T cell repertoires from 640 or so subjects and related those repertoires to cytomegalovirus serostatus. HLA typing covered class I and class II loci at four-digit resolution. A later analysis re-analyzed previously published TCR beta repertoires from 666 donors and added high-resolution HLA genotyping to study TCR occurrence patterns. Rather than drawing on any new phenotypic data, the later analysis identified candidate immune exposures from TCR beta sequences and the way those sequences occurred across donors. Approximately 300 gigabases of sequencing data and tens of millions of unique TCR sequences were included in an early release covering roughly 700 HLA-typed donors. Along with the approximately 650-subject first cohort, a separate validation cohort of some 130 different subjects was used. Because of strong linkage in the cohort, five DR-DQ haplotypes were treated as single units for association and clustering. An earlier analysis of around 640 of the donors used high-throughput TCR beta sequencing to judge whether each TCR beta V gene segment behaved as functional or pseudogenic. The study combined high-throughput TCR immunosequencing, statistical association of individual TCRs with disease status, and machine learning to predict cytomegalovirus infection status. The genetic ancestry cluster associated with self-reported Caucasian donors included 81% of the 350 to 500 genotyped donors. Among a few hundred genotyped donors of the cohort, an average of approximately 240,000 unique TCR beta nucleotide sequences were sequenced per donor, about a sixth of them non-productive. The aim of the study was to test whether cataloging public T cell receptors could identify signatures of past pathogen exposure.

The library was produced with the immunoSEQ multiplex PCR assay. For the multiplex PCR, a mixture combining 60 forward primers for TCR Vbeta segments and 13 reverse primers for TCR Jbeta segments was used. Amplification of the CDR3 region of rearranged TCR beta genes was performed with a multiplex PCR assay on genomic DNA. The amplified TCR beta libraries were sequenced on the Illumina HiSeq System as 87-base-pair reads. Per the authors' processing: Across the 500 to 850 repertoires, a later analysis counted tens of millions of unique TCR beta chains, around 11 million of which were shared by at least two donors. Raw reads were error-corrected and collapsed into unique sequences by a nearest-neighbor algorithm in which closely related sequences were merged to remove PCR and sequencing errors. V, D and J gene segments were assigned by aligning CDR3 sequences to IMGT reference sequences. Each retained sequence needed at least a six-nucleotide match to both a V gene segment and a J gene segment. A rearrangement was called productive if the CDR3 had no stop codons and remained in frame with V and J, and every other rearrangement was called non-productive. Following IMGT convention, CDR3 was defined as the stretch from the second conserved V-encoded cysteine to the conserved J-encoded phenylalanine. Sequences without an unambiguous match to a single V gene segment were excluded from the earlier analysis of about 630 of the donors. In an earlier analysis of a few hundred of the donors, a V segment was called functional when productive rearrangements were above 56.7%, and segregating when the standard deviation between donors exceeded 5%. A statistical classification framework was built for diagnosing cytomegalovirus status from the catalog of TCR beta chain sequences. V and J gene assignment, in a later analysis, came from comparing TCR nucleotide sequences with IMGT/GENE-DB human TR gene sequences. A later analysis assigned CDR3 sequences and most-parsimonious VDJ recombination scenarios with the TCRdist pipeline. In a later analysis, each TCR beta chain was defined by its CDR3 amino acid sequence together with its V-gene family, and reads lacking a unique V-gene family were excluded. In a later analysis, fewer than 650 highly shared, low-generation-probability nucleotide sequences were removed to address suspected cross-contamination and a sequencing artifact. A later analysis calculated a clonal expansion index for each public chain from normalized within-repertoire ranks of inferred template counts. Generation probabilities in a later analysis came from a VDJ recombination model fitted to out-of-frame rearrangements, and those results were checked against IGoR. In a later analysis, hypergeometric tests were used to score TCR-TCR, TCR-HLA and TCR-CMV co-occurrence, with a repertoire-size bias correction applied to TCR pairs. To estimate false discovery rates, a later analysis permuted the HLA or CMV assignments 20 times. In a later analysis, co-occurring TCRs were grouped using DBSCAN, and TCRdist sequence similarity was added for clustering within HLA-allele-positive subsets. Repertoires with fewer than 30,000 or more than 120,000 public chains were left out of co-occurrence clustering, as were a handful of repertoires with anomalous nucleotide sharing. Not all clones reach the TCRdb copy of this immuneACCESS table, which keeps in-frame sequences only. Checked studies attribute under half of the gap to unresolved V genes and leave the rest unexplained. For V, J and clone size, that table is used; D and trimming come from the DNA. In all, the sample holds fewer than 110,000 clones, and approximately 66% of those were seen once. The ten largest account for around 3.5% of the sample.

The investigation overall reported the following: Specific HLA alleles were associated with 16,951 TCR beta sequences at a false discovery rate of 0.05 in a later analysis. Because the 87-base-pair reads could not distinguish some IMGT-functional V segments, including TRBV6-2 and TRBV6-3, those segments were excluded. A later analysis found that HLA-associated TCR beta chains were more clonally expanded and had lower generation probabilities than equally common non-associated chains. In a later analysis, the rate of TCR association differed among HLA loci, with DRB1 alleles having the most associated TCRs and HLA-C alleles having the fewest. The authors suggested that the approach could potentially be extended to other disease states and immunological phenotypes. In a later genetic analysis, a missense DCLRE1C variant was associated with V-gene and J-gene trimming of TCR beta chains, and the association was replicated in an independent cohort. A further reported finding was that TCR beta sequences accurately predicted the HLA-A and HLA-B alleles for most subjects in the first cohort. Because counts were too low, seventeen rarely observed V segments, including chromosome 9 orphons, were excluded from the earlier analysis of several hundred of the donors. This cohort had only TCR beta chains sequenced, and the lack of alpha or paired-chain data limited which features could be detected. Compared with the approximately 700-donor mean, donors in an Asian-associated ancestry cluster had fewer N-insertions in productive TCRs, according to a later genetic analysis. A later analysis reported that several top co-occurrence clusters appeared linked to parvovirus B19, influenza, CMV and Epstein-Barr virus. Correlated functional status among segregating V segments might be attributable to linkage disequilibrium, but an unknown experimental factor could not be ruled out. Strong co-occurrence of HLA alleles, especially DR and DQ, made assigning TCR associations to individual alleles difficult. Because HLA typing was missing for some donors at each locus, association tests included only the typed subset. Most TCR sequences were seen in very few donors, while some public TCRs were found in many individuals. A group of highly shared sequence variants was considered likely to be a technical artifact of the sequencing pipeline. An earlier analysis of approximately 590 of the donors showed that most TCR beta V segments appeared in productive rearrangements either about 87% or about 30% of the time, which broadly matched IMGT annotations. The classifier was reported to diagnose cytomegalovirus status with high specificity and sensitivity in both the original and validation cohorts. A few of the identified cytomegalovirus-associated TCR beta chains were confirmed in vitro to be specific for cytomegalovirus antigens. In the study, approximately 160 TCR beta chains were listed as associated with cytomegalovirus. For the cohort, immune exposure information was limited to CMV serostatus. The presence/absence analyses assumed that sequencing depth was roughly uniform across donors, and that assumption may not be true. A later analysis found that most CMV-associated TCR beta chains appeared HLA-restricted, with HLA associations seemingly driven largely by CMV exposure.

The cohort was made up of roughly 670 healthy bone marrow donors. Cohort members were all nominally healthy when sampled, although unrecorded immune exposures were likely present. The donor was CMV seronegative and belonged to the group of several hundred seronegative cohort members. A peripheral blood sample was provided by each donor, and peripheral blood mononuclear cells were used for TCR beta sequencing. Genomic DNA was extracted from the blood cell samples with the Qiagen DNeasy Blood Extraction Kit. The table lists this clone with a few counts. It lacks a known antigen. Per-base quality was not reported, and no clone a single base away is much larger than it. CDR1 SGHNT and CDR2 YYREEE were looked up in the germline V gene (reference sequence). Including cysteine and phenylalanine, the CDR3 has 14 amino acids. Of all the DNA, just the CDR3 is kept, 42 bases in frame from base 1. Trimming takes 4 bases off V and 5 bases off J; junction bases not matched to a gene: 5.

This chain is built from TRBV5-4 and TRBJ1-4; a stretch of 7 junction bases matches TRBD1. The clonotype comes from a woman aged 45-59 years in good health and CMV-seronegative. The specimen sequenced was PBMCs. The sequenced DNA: TGTGCCAGCAGCAGGGACAGCCAGAATGAAAAACTGTTTTTT. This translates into CASSRDSQNEKLFF.